This T cell receptor (beta chain) was profiled in a study of blood T cell repertoires in COVID-19. Per the authors' pipeline: Nucleated cell number was recorded as an estimate derived from reference gene primer amplification. Libraries were prepared by immunoSEQ multiplex PCR; TCRdb keeps only in-frame clonotypes and omits some of them. The V and J calls and the clone size are those of that table, but D and trimming were determined from the DNA. Of approximately 97,000 clones listed, 90% were seen once; the top ten hold 1.7%. CDR3 length: 14 amino acids. The V and J ends lost 0 bases and 5 bases respectively, with 10 bases between them. Germline lookup yields CDR1 PRHDT and CDR2 FYEKMQ (reference sequence). Concerning this clone: Other DNA variants within this sample encode the same CDR3.

Sequencing used peripheral blood. This sequence joins TRBV13 and TRBJ1-1; tentatively, D is TRBD1 (5 bases). This TCR came from a man in his sixties with acute or convalescent COVID-19. CDR3 coding DNA: TGTGCCAGCAGCTTAGGAAGGGGCGCGACTGAAGCTTTCTTT. Encoded protein: CASSLGRGATEAFF.